This TCR beta chain was retrieved from a study of blood T cell repertoires in COVID-19. Study at large: Sources were T cells, B-cell-depleted T cells, or PBMCs; the material itself was cDNA or gDNA.

Assay: immunoSEQ multiplex PCR; the TCRdb copy retains only in-frame clones and omits some. The sample yields about 160,000 clones, approximately 92% seen once. There are 15 residues in the CDR3. Germline CDR1 is MDHEN and CDR2 is SYDVKM. V was clipped by 5 bases and J by 7 bases; unmatched bases: 8. V gene TRBV28 combines with J gene TRBJ2-1; TRBD2 aligns across 10 bases. This clonotype originated in a woman in her fifties or sixties with acute or convalescent COVID-19. Sequenced sample: peripheral blood. The CDR3 here is CASSVGGLASNEQFF. The CDR3 nucleotides read TGTGCCAGCAGTGTAGGGGGACTAGCGTCTAATGAGCAGTTCTTC. The variable domain in full, with the rest retrieved from reference TRBV28 and TRBJ2-1, is DVKVTQSSRYLVKRTGEKVFLECVQDMDHENMFWYRQDPGLGLRLIYFSYDVKMKEKGDIPEGYSVSREKKERFSLILESASTNQTSMYLCASSVGGLASNEQFFGPGTRLTVL.